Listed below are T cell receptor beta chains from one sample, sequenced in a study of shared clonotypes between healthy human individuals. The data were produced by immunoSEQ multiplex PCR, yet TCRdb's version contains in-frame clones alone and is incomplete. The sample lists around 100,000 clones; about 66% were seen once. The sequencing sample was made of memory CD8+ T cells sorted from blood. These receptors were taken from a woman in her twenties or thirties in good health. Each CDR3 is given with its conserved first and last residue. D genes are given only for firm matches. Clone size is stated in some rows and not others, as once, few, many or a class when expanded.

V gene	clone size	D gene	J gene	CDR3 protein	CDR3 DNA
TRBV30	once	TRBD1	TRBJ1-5	CAWSVGTVGGQPQHF	TGTGCCTGGAGTGTCGGGACAGTTGGGGGTCAGCCCCAGCATTTT
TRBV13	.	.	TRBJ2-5	CASSFGVRETQYF	TGTGCCAGCAGCTTTGGGGTGCGGGAGACCCAGTACTTC
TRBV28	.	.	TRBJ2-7	CASSLGKTLSYEQYF	TGTGCCAGCAGTTTAGGTAAAACTCTCTCCTACGAGCAGTACTTC
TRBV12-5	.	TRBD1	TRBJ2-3	CASGSGTGDIDTQYF	TGTGCTAGTGGTTCTGGGACAGGAGATATTGATACGCAGTATTTT
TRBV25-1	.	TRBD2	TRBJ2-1	CASSGGTSGNEQFF	TGTGCCAGCAGTGGGGGGACTAGCGGGAATGAGCAGTTCTTC
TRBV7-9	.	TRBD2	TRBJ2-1	CASSWGKGSGGSYNEQFF	TGTGCCAGCAGCTGGGGGAAGGGGTCGGGAGGGTCCTACAATGAGCAGTTCTTC
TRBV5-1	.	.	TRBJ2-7	CASSYGTLGHEQYF	TGCGCCAGCAGCTACGGGACCCTAGGCCACGAGCAGTACTTC
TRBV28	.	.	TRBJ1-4	CASSLGGSTNEKLFF	TGTGCCAGCAGTTTAGGGGGGTCAACTAATGAAAAACTGTTTTTT
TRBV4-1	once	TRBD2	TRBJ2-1	CASSPSGLAGGVFYNEQFF	TGCGCCAGCAGCCCAAGCGGACTAGCCGGAGGGGTTTTCTACAATGAGCAGTTCTTC
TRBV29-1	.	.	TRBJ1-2	CSVEGPLSANYGYTF	TGCAGCGTTGAAGGTCCTCTCTCAGCTAACTATGGCTACACCTTC
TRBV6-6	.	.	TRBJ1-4	CASRAPTSTNEKLFF	TGTGCCAGCAGGGCACCCACTTCAACTAATGAAAAACTGTTTTTT
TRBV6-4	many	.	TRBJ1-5	CASSESEGGQPQHF	TGTGCCAGCAGTGAATCCGAAGGAGGGCAGCCCCAGCATTTT
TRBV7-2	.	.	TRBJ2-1	CASSDGPGYNEQFF	TGTGCCAGCAGCGACGGGCCGGGATACAATGAGCAGTTCTTC
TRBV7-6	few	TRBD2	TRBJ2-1	CASSLASLLADTYNEQFF	TGTGCCAGCAGCTTAGCCTCGCTACTAGCGGATACCTACAATGAGCAGTTCTTC
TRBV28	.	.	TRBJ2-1	CASSWPGREQFF	TGTGCCAGCAGTTGGCCCGGTCGTGAGCAGTTCTTC
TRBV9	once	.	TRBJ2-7	CASSVGGPAYEQYF	TGTGCCAGCAGCGTAGGGGGACCGGCCTACGAGCAGTACTTC
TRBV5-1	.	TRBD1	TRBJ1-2	CASSLQGEGYTF	TGCGCCAGCAGCTTGCAGGGGGAGGGCTACACCTTC
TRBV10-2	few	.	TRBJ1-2	CASSAPQLGYTF	TGCGCCAGCAGTGCCCCGCAGCTTGGCTACACCTTC
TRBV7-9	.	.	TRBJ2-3	CASSLGPGGTDTQYF	TGTGCCAGCAGCTTAGGTCCAGGGGGCACAGATACGCAGTATTTT
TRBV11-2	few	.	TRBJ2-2	CASSLQGATGELFF	TGTGCCAGCAGTTTGCAGGGAGCCACCGGGGAGCTGTTTTTT
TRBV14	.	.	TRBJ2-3	CASSQELKFDTQYF	TGTGCCAGCAGCCAAGAACTGAAGTTTGATACGCAGTATTTT
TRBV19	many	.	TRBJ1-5	CASSIWGYEPQHF	TGTGCCAGTAGTATTTGGGGGTATGAGCCCCAGCATTTT
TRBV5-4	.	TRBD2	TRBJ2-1	CASSLGGGRHNEQFF	TGTGCCAGCAGCTTGGGGGGAGGGCGGCACAATGAGCAGTTCTTC
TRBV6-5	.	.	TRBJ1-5	CASSKTGRNQPQHF	TGTGCCAGCAGTAAAACAGGGCGCAATCAGCCCCAGCATTTT
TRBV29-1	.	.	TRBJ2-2	CSVLGARTGELFF	TGCAGCGTTTTGGGGGCGAGGACCGGGGAGCTGTTTTTT
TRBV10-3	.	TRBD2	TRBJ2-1	CAIGTSYNEQFF	TGTGCCATCGGGACTAGCTACAATGAGCAGTTCTTC
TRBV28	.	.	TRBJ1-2	CASRGWQVNNYGYTF	TGTGCCAGCAGGGGGTGGCAGGTCAATAACTATGGCTACACCTTC
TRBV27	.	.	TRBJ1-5	CASSFLPPAGQPQHF	TGTGCCAGCAGTTTTTTACCACCGGCGGGTCAGCCCCAGCATTTT
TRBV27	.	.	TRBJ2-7	CASSLSPGSYEQYF	TGTGCCAGCAGTTTAAGCCCGGGTTCCTACGAGCAGTACTTC
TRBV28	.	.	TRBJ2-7	CASATLWGPYTYEQYF	TGTGCCAGCGCTACGTTGTGGGGACCCTATACCTACGAGCAGTACTTC
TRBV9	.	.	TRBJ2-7	CASSVGGTGEQYF	TGTGCCAGCAGCGTAGGAGGGACCGGCGAGCAGTACTTC
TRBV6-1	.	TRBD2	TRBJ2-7	CASTMLAGGSYEQYF	TGTGCCAGCACTATGCTAGCGGGAGGTTCCTACGAGCAGTACTTC
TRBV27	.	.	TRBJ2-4	CASSPLRGPAKNIQYF	TGTGCCAGCAGTCCCTTAAGAGGGCCAGCCAAAAACATTCAGTACTTC
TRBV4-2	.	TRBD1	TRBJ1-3	CASSYRQGSGNTIYF	TGTGCCAGCAGCTACCGACAGGGTTCTGGAAACACCATATATTTT
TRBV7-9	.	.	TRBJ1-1	CASSLVNTEAFF	TGTGCCAGCAGCTTAGTGAACACTGAAGCTTTCTTT
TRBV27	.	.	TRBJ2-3	CASSFEGPSTDTQYF	TGTGCCAGCAGTTTTGAGGGGCCTAGCACAGATACGCAGTATTTT
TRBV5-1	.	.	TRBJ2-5	CASSLVGVTYQETQYF	TGCGCCAGCAGCTTGGTTGGGGTTACGTACCAAGAGACCCAGTACTTC
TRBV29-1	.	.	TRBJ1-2	CSQIRAPLDGYTF	TGCAGCCAGATCCGGGCCCCACTCGATGGCTACACCTTC
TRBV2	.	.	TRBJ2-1	CASSDLGLRGYNEQFF	TGTGCCAGCAGTGACCTGGGCCTAAGGGGCTACAATGAGCAGTTCTTC
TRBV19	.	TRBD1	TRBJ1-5	CASRGTGGNQPQHF	TGTGCCAGTAGGGGGACAGGGGGCAATCAGCCCCAGCATTTT
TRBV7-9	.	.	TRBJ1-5	CASSDGYQPQHF	TGTGCCAGCAGCGACGGTTATCAGCCCCAGCATTTT
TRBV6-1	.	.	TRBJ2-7	CAISESWDPPSEQYF	TGTGCCATCAGTGAGTCTTGGGATCCCCCCTCCGAGCAGTACTTC